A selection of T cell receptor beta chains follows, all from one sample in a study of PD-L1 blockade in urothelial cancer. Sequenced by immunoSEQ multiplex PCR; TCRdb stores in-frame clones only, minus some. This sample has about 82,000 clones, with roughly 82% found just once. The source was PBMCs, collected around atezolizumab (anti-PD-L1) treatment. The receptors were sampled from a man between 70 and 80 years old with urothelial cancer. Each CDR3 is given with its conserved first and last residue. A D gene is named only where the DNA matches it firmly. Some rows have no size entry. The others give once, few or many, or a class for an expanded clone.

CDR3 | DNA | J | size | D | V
CASSPRAHQPQHF | TGTGCCAGCAGCCCCAGGGCCCATCAGCCCCAGCATTTT | TRBJ1-5 | NA | NA | TRBV27
CASSIGSTGPYEQYF | TGTGCCAGTAGTATAGGTTCGACAGGCCCCTACGAGCAGTACTTC | TRBJ2-7 | NA | NA | TRBV19
CASSVGGHTYEQYF | TGTGCCAGCAGCGTAGGGGGACACACCTACGAGCAGTACTTC | TRBJ2-7 | NA | NA | TRBV9
CASSGTSGSTDTQYF | TGCGCCAGCAGTGGAACTAGCGGGAGCACAGATACGCAGTATTTT | TRBJ2-3 | NA | TRBD2 | TRBV10-2
CASSARGLNTGELFF | TGTGCCAGCAGCGCCAGGGGGCTGAACACCGGGGAGCTGTTTTTT | TRBJ2-2 | few | TRBD1 | TRBV5-8
CASSLAFSFTGELFF | TGTGCCAGCAGCTTAGCCTTTTCGTTTACCGGGGAGCTGTTTTTT | TRBJ2-2 | NA | NA | TRBV7-2
CASSLGTGTRFEQYF | TGTGCCAGCAGCTTAGGAACCGGGACTAGGTTCGAGCAGTACTTC | TRBJ2-7 | NA | TRBD2 | TRBV11-2
CASSAGLQGTEAFF | TGCGCCAGCAGCGCCGGCCTCCAGGGAACTGAAGCTTTCTTT | TRBJ1-1 | NA | NA | TRBV5-1
CAISDGYNEKLFF | TGTGCCATCAGTGACGGTTATAATGAAAAACTGTTTTTT | TRBJ1-4 | NA | NA | TRBV10-3
CASSQEEGPVNTGELFF | TGTGCCAGCAGCCAAGAGGAGGGGCCCGTGAACACCGGGGAGCTGTTTTTT | TRBJ2-2 | once | NA | TRBV4-2
CASSGRTGGEQYF | TGTGCCAGCAGTGGAAGGACAGGTGGCGAGCAGTACTTC | TRBJ2-7 | NA | TRBD1 | TRBV6-1
CASGTGGPGEQFF | TGTGCCAGCGGTACGGGGGGGCCTGGTGAGCAGTTCTTC | TRBJ2-1 | NA | TRBD2 | TRBV6-6
CASSPGRDAYEQYF | TGTGCCAGCAGCCCGGGAAGGGATGCCTACGAGCAGTACTTC | TRBJ2-7 | NA | NA | TRBV11-3
CASSVVVRGEGEAFF | TGTGCCAGCAGCGTAGTGGTCAGGGGTGAGGGTGAAGCTTTCTTT | TRBJ1-1 | NA | NA | TRBV9
CASSMEAGVGYNEQFF | TGTGCCAGTAGTATGGAGGCGGGAGTGGGGTACAATGAGCAGTTCTTC | TRBJ2-1 | NA | TRBD2 | TRBV19
CAWTLGQNTGELFF | TGTGCCTGGACCCTAGGACAGAACACCGGGGAGCTGTTTTTT | TRBJ2-2 | NA | NA | TRBV30
CASSYGTGDEKLFF | TGTGCCAGCAGCTACGGGACAGGGGATGAAAAACTGTTTTTT | TRBJ1-4 | NA | TRBD1 | TRBV7-2
CASSVGKGQGAAEQYF | TGTGCCAGCAGCGTAGGAAAGGGACAGGGGGCCGCCGAGCAGTACTTC | TRBJ2-7 | NA | TRBD1 | TRBV9
CASKDIGGGAHEQYF | TGTGCCAGCAAGGATATCGGCGGGGGGGCCCACGAGCAGTACTTC | TRBJ2-7 | NA | TRBD2 | TRBV6-5
CASSHYRGNTEAFF | TGTGCCAGCTCTCATTATCGGGGTAACACTGAAGCTTTCTTT | TRBJ1-1 | once | NA | TRBV18
CASTRTSGGLSTDTQYF | TGTGCCAGCACCCGGACTAGCGGAGGACTTAGCACAGATACGCAGTATTTT | TRBJ2-3 | NA | TRBD2 | TRBV11-3
CASSLGGLAGTGELFF | TGTGCCAGCAGCTTAGGGGGACTAGCGGGGACCGGGGAGCTGTTTTTT | TRBJ2-2 | NA | TRBD2 | TRBV7-2
CASSAGTGNVPEKLFF | TGTGCCAGCAGCGCCGGGACAGGCAACGTTCCTGAAAAACTGTTTTTT | TRBJ1-4 | NA | TRBD1 | TRBV9
CASKTGGSYNEQFF | TGTGCCAGCAAGACAGGGGGCTCCTACAATGAGCAGTTCTTC | TRBJ2-1 | NA | TRBD1 | TRBV2
CASSQEATAFPNTEAFF | TGTGCCAGCAGCCAAGAGGCGACAGCGTTTCCGAACACTGAAGCTTTCTTT | TRBJ1-1 | NA | NA | TRBV4-2
CASSQQAAGNTIYF | TGTGCCAGCAGTCAACAGGCGGCGGGAAACACCATATATTTT | TRBJ1-3 | NA | NA | TRBV11-3
CASSQEMTGALGAFF | TGCGCCAGCAGCCAAGAGATGACAGGGGCCCTTGGGGCTTTCTTT | TRBJ1-1 | NA | TRBD1 | TRBV4-3
CASSVGQPDSGNTIYF | TGTGCCAGCAGCGTAGGACAGCCCGACTCTGGAAACACCATATATTTT | TRBJ1-3 | few | NA | TRBV9
CASSLGGTGGRRVAGELFF | TGCGCCAGCAGCTTGGGAGGGACAGGGGGCCGAAGAGTAGCCGGGGAGCTGTTTTTT | TRBJ2-2 | NA | TRBD1 | TRBV5-1
CASSVQFSQETQYF | TGTGCCAGCAGCGTGCAGTTCTCGCAAGAGACCCAGTACTTC | TRBJ2-5 | NA | NA | TRBV5-4
CAWSTGGNYNEQFF | TGTGCCTGGAGTACAGGGGGGAACTACAATGAGCAGTTCTTC | TRBJ2-1 | NA | TRBD1 | TRBV30
CASSLGQLNYGYTF | TGTGCCAGCAGCCTCGGACAGCTTAACTATGGCTACACCTTC | TRBJ1-2 | NA | NA | TRBV5-8
CASSVTPGGRGTDTQYF | TGTGCCAGCAGCGTTACCCCAGGGGGCCGGGGCACAGATACGCAGTATTTT | TRBJ2-3 | NA | TRBD1 | TRBV9
CASSYSGRQETQYF | TGTGCCAGCAGTTACTCGGGGCGTCAAGAGACCCAGTACTTC | TRBJ2-5 | NA | NA | TRBV6-5
CASSIAGIGELFF | TGTGCCAGTAGTATAGCAGGGATCGGGGAGCTGTTTTTT | TRBJ2-2 | NA | NA | TRBV19